This entry lists 21 T cell receptor beta chains sequenced from one sample in a study of shared clonotypes between healthy human individuals (dated by TCRdb to the early 2020s). Library method: the immunoSEQ multiplex PCR assay. Entries here come from immuneACCESS through TCRdb and include only in-frame sequences with V and J called. Some clones fail to appear in such tables; in the studies checked, an unresolved V gene covers under half of the shortfall, and the cause of the remainder is unknown. The sample profile shows around 700,000 clones; roughly 70% of them were found once. The ten top clones hold about 1.7% of the sample. The specimen was memory CD4+ T cells sorted from blood. Sample cell subset or site, as interpreted from the label and publication: CD45RA-negative fraction. Receptors originate from a woman in her twenties or thirties in good health.

CDR3 sequence reads: CASTFTGGFDQPQHF. CDR3 sequence (DNA): TGTGCCAGTACCTTCACCGGGGGGTTTGATCAGCCCCAGCATTTT. V usage is TRBV19 and J usage is TRBJ1-5; perhaps TRBD1 as D (5 bases). CDR3 size: 15 residues. Germline loops: CDR1 LNHDA, CDR2 SQIVND (reference sequence). V was trimmed by 7 bases and J by 5 bases, leaving 18 bases between them. Using reference TRBV19 and TRBJ1-5 for the parts outside the CDR3, the full variable domain is DGGITQSPKYLFRKEGQNVTLSCEQNLNHDAMYWYRQDPGQGLRLIYYSQIVNDFQKGDIAEGYSVSREKKESFPLTVTSAQKNPTAFYLCASTFTGGFDQPQHFGDGTRLSIL.

CDR3 region: CASSGTSPAGTDTQYF. The CDR3 nucleotides are TGTGCCAGCAGTGGGACTAGCCCGGCGGGCACAGATACGCAGTATTTT. The chain joins TRBV6-1 to TRBJ2-3; TRBD2 agrees at 8 bases. The germline gives CDR1 MNHNS, CDR2 SASEGT. The V segment lost 4 bases and the J segment 1 base; nucleotides outside the gene matches: 7. CDR3 length: 16 amino acids.

The chain uses TRBV9 and TRBJ1-4; D possibly corresponds to TRBD1 (5 bases). In germline, CDR1 is SGDLS, CDR2 YYNGEE. This CDR3 is 14 amino acids long. The ends were cut back, 2 bases at V and 4 bases at J, with 9 bases in the middle. CDR3 loop: CASSVSGRNEKLFF. DNA of the CDR3: TGTGCCAGCAGCGTGTCAGGGCGTAATGAAAAACTGTTTTTT.

The chain uses TRBV7-9 and TRBJ2-7, with a possible D match to TRBD1 (6 bases). The CDR3 loop spans 14 amino acids. V dropped 2 bases and J dropped 5 bases, with 13 bases sitting between them. CDR1 is SEHNR and CDR2 is FQNEAQ in the germline V gene (reference sequence). CDR3: CASSLSQGSNEQYF. CDR3 DNA sequence: TGTGCCAGCAGCTTATCCCAGGGGAGTAACGAGCAGTACTTC.

The chain joins TRBV7-9 to TRBJ2-2; D may be TRBD1 or TRBD2 (5 bases each). Germline V gene sequence: CDR1 SEHNR, CDR2 FQNEAQ (reference sequence). This CDR3 has 15 residues. V was trimmed by 5 bases and J by 2 bases, leaving 12 bases between them. DNA of the CDR3: TGTGCCAGCAGCGATTGGGACCGAAACACCGGGGAGCTGTTTTTT. Translation gives CASSDWDRNTGELFF.

A few counts support this clone. The gene calls are TRBV11-2 and TRBJ2-3; D could derive from TRBD1 or TRBD2 (5 bases each). The CDR3 consists of 15 residues. V was clipped by 5 bases and J by 4 bases, with 16 bases between them. Germline CDR1 reads SGHAT; CDR2 reads FQNNGV. CDR3 bases: TGTGCCAGCAGCCCCCCGAGGGGTCATTCAGATACGCAGTATTTT. Translated, it gives CASSPPRGHSDTQYF.

This clone has only a few counts. This specimen includes other DNA sequences encoding the same CDR3. This chain uses TRBV18 with TRBJ1-1, with unresolved D. V was pared by 1 base and J by 1 base, with 4 bases between. CDR3 length: 13 amino acids. Germline V CDR1 and CDR2: KGHSH, LQKENI. The CDR3 DNA sequence: TGTGCCAGCTCACCACAGGGGAACACTGAAGCTTTCTTT. It codes for CASSPQGNTEAFF.

The chain combines TRBV7-3 with TRBJ2-2, with no clear D. The V gene lost 3 bases and the J gene lost 5 bases, with 10 bases spanning the gap. Germline V gene data show CDR1 as SGHTA and CDR2 as FQGTGA. The CDR3 sequence is 14 residues long. The CDR3 DNA reads as TGTGCCAGCAGCTTGGCCTTAGGAACCGGGGAGCTGTTTTTT. Translating gives CASSLALGTGELFF.

The chain combines TRBV19 with TRBJ2-6; D is uncertain. This CDR3 region has 14 residues. The germline V gene encodes CDR1 LNHDA and CDR2 SQIVND (reference sequence). With 9 bases removed from V and 0 bases from J, the gap between germline ends came to 9 bases. The CDR3 DNA reads TGTGCCAGCCAACTTTTCTCTGGGGCCAACGTCCTGACTTTC. It yields the protein CASQLFSGANVLTF.

The chain joins TRBV28 to TRBJ2-3, with D possibly being TRBD2 (6 bases). Germline V gene sequence: CDR1 MDHEN, CDR2 SYDVKM. CDR3 length equals 17 residues. V dropped 5 bases and J dropped 6 bases, with 24 bases sitting between them. CDR3 coding DNA: TGTGCCAGCAGTCCGCGATGGATAAGGAAGGCGGGGGATACGCAGTATTTT. Its translation: CASSPRWIRKAGDTQYF.

This clone appeared a few times. One end of the junction does not line up with germline, which may come from a read error. J is TRBJ1-3 and V is TRBV2, with D uncertain. The CDR3 contains 12 residues. CDR1 and CDR2 from the germline V gene are SNHLY and FYNNEI. CDR3 sequence: CASREDYDTIYF. In nucleotides, the CDR3 is TGTGCCAGCAGGGAAGATTATGACACCATATATTTT.

This chain connects TRBV6-1 to TRBJ2-1; D is unresolved. Germline-derived CDR1 and CDR2 are MNHNS and SASEGT. The CDR3 consists of 15 residues. V gave up 6 bases and J gave up 7 bases, with 19 bases separating them. The CDR3 DNA follows: TGTGCCAGCAGGCAGACACCTAACCTGTATAATGAGCAGTTCTTC. Its protein product is CASRQTPNLYNEQFF.

The V call is TRBV10-3, the J call TRBJ2-1; a possible D gene is TRBD2 (6 bases). CDR3 length: 15 amino acids. Germline V gene lookup returns CDR1 ENHRY and CDR2 SYGVKD. V lost 2 bases to trimming and J lost 0 bases, with 8 bases between them. The CDR3 region is CAISEQGGSYNEQFF. The CDR3 region has the DNA TGTGCCATCAGTGAGCAGGGAGGCTCCTACAATGAGCAGTTCTTC.

The chain has TRBV28 and TRBJ2-1; D call uncertain. CDR1 is MDHEN, CDR2 SYDVKM, per germline. The CDR3 is 14 residues long. Trimming stripped 4 bases from V and 5 bases from J, with 12 bases between. For the CDR3, the DNA is TGTGCCAGCAGTTCCCCCCCGAATAACAATGAGCAGTTCTTC. Protein: CASSSPPNNNEQFF.

This chain connects TRBV15 to TRBJ1-1; 8 bases map to TRBD1. J gave up 0 bases and V 6 bases, and 0 bases lay outside the gene matches. There are 13 residues in the CDR3. The germline CDR1 and CDR2 sequences are LNHNV and YYDKDF (reference sequence). For the CDR3, the DNA is TGTGCCACCAGGACAGGGGTGAACACTGAAGCTTTCTTT. It encodes CATRTGVNTEAFF.

This clone was seen ten or more times. This chain's CDR3 is CASGGQGYSNQPQHF. CDR3 DNA: TGTGCCAGCGGGGGTCAGGGGTATAGCAATCAGCCCCAGCATTTT. The V call is TRBV6-1, the J call TRBJ1-5; a weak D match, TRBD1 (6 bases). Trimming removed 8 bases from V and 0 bases from J, with 14 bases in between. CDR1 and CDR2 from the germline V gene are MNHNS and SASEGT. The length of the CDR3 is 15 residues.

This clone has a single count. The chain couples TRBV18 to TRBJ2-3; D call uncertain. Germline CDR1 is KGHSH and CDR2 is LQKENI. V lost 5 bases to trimming and J lost 0 bases, with 6 bases between them. The CDR3 is 13 residues long. The CDR3 coding sequence is TGTGCCAGCTCAGCGGCTAGCACAGATACGCAGTATTTT. Residues: CASSAASTDTQYF.

To note about this clone: A far larger clone is a single base away, which makes a read error likely. This CDR3 reads CASSQGPGQGYQPQHF. The CDR3 DNA reads as TGTGCCAGCAGCCAAGGCCCGGGACAGGGGTATCAGCCCCAGCATTTT. The chain has TRBV4-2 and TRBJ1-5, with 10 bases fitting TRBD1. The CDR3 has 16 amino acids. V shed 1 base and J 5 bases; nucleotides not matched to a gene: 5. CDR1 is LGHNA, CDR2 YNFKEQ, per germline.

The J gene is TRBJ1-1, the V gene TRBV5-6, with a possible D match to TRBD1 (6 bases). Germline CDR1 SGHDT, CDR2 YYEEEE. The CDR3 extends over 17 amino acids. Trimming stripped 6 bases from V and 4 bases from J, with 25 bases between. Here the CDR3 reads CASTRGGRLNLATEAFF. The CDR3, as DNA: TGTGCCAGCACCCGAGGGGGGAGACTTAATTTGGCCACTGAAGCTTTCTTT.

The chain employs TRBV7-2 and TRBJ1-5, with D possibly being TRBD1 (6 bases). Between the trimmed V and J ends, which lost 3 bases and 3 bases, there was a span of 12 bases. CDR1 is SGHTA, CDR2 FQGNSA, per germline. The CDR3 extends over 15 amino acids. The CDR3 here is CASSFQGTINQPQHF. Here the CDR3 DNA reads TGTGCCAGCAGCTTTCAGGGGACAATCAATCAGCCCCAGCATTTT.

CDR3 in amino acids: CASAPWGQGAILVRPQHF. As DNA, the CDR3 is TGCGCCAGCGCACCTTGGGGACAGGGGGCGATCCTAGTACGGCCCCAGCATTTT. The V call is TRBV23-1, the J call TRBJ1-5; 12 bases line up with TRBD1. TRBV23-1 is known as an ORF, though its function is uncertain. The CDR3 consists of 18 residues. With V trimmed by 8 bases and J by 9 bases, 20 bases remained unmatched.